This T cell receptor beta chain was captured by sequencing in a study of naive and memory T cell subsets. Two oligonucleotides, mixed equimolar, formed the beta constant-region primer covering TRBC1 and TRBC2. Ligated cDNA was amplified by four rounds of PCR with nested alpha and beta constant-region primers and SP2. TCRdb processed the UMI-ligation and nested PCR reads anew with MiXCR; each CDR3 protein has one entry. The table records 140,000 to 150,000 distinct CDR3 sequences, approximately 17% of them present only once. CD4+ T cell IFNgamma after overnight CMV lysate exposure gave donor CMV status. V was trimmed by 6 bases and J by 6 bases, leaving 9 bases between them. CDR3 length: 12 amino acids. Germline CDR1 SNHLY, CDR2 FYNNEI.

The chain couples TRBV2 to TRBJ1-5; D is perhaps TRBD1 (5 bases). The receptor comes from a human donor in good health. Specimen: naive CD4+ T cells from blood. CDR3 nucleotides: TGTGCCAGCAGGGACGGGGGTCAGCCCCAGCATTTT. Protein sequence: CASRDGGQPQHF.